This T cell receptor beta chain was recovered during a study of blood T cell repertoires in COVID-19. Overall study context: Acute and convalescent COVID-19 specimens originated in the United States, Italy and Spain. T cells, B-cell-depleted T cells, or PBMCs supplied cDNA or gDNA.

V lost 5 bases and J lost 1, with 11 bases in between. Germline V gives CDR1 SGHVS, CDR2 FNYEAQ. The CDR3 has 14 residues. In Seattle, patients joined the study during active infection and were tracked longitudinally. In the authors' methods: Nucleated cell counts were estimated from reference gene primer amplification. Produced via immunoSEQ multiplex PCR; TCRdb's table is partial and in-frame only. V, J and clone size reflect that table, while D and trimming were determined from the DNA. The table has approximately 210,000 clones, roughly 92% seen once. This sequence originates from a man aged 25 to 45 with COVID-19, enrolled during active disease. Sequencing was performed on peripheral blood. This rearrangement joins TRBV7-6 to TRBJ2-5; tentative D call: TRBD2 (5 bases). The DNA of the CDR3 is TGTGCCAGCAGCCCTAGCTCAGTCCAAGAGACCCAGTACTTC. As protein: CASSPSSVQETQYF.